The sequence of this T cell receptor beta chain was determined in a study of T cell responses to AZD1222 COVID-19 vaccine. Study-level findings and limits: Unmutated variant regions are reportedly the target of nearly half of TCRs that are spike-specific. Once two AZD1222 doses were given, Spike-specific TCR breadth and depth went up. It should be noted that donors were predominantly white British and more often female, and clonal diversity was possibly underestimated. Only 5 or 6 individuals given AZD1222 were seropositive at baseline.

CDR1 and CDR2 from the germline V gene are LGHDT and YNNKEL (reference sequence). This CDR3 is built from 13 residues. V was clipped by 5 bases and J by 3 bases, with 10 bases between them. A remark on this clone: Its antigen is still unknown.

Method: immunoSEQ multiplex PCR; TCRdb's copy keeps in-frame clones and lacks some. Among approximately 190,000 clones listed, approximately 94% were seen once. Material: peripheral blood, obtained 28 days after the second AZD1222 dose. The chain is built from TRBV3-1 (or the pseudogene TRBV3-2) and TRBJ1-2; possibly TRBD1 for D (6 bases). The sequence derives from an adult who received the AZD1222 COVID-19 vaccine. CDR3: CASSSTGDYGYTF. As DNA, the CDR3 is TGTGCCAGCAGCTCGACAGGAGACTATGGCTACACCTTC.